These 23 T cell receptor beta chains share one sample of origin, sequenced in a study of T cells in women clearing cervical HPV infection. Sequenced by immunoSEQ multiplex PCR; TCRdb stores in-frame clones only, minus some. This table holds 40,000 to 45,000 clones. Sequencing was performed on blood buffy coat. All receptors come from a woman aged 18 to 75 with a cervical HPV16 infection that either progressed to CIN3+ or cleared (not recorded which).

Turning to this clone: The read gets to within 3 residues of the CDR3 end, and the germline J gene fills in the rest. This sequence joins TRBV10-1 and TRBJ2-5; 9 bases line up with TRBD2. The germline CDR1 and CDR2 sequences are WNHNN and SYGVQD (reference sequence). V shed 3 bases, J shed 4 bases, and the junction held 3 bases outside the gene matches. This CDR3 is built from 14 residues. CDR3 sequence reads: CASSDLAGSETQYF. The CDR3 DNA, read in part, is TGCGCCAGCAGTGACCTAGCGGGGTCAGAGACC.

About this clone: The read terminates 3 residues ahead of where the CDR3 ends, so the germline J gene completes it. The chain carries TRBV7-8 and TRBJ1-2; TRBD1 aligns across 9 bases. The CDR3 runs to 17 residues. Germline-derived CDR1 and CDR2 are SGHVS and FQNEAQ. The part of the CDR3 DNA that was read is TGTGCCAGCAGCTTAAACGACAGGGGGTTAGCCAAAAACATC. Amino acids: CASSLNDRGLAKNI. Given in full, the CDR3 is CASSLNDRGLAKNIYTF.

The part of the CDR3 DNA that was read is TGTGCCAGCAGCTCCCTAGCGGGATCTTACAATGAG. It specifies CASSSLAGSYNE. The complete CDR3 reads CASSSLAGSYNEQFF. The chain employs TRBV7-2 and TRBJ2-1, with TRBD2 matching over 9 bases. Read sequence stops 3 residues before the CDR3 end, and the germline J gene provides the missing end. CDR3 size: 15 residues. The V and J ends lost 4 bases and 4 bases, in that order; junction bases with no gene match: 5. The germline gives CDR1 SGHTA, CDR2 FQGNSA.

Note on this clone: The DNA ends 3 residues before the CDR3 does, and the rest of the CDR3 is filled in from the germline J gene. The chain couples TRBV19 to TRBJ2-3, with D possibly matching TRBD2 (6 bases). V was cut by 6 bases and J by 0 bases, with 10 bases left in between. CDR1 LNHDA and CDR2 SQIVND come from the germline V gene (reference sequence). The CDR3 extends over 14 amino acids. The sequenced part of the CDR3 DNA is TGTGCCAGTAGCCTTGGGGGGAGCACAGATACG. Its protein is CASSLGGSTDT. In full, the CDR3 is CASSLGGSTDTQYF.

CDR3 region: CAWISGTVYGYTF. Incomplete CDR3 DNA: TGTGCCTGGATTTCTGGGACAGTCTATGGC. The V gene is TRBV30, the J gene TRBJ1-2, with 7 bases lining up with TRBD1. From the germline J gene comes the end of the CDR3, since the read stops 3 residues before it. The CDR3 is 13 residues long. Trimming cost V 4 bases and J 4 bases; bases outside gene matches: 6. Looked up from germline, CDR1 is GTSNPN and CDR2 is SVGIG (reference sequence).

For this clone: The CDR3 end falls 3 residues outside the read, so it is completed with the germline J gene. The gene calls are TRBV30 and TRBJ1-4, with D possibly being TRBD1 (5 bases). This CDR3 has 12 amino acids. Trimming took off 5 bases at V and 6 bases at J, with 10 bases between the two ends. Per germline, CDR1 GTSNPN and CDR2 SVGIG (reference sequence). CDR3 loop: CAWVGGDEKLFF. CDR3 DNA (partial): TGTGCCTGGGTCGGGGGGGATGAAAAA.

About this clone itself: The CDR3 extends 3 residues past the end of the read, so its final part is completed from the germline J gene. This chain joins TRBV6-2 or TRBV6-3 and TRBJ2-1; tentative D call: TRBD1 (6 bases). The CDR3 consists of 15 residues. The V end was cut by 5 bases, the J end by 6 bases, with 17 bases between. The germline V gene encodes CDR1 MNHEY and CDR2 SVGEGT. The sequenced CDR3 bases are TGTGCCAGCAGTCACGGACAGTGGGGCGGCAATGAG. It yields the protein CASSHGQWGGNE. The entire CDR3 reads CASSHGQWGGNEQFF.

As to this clone: Read data end 3 residues before the CDR3 end; the end is taken from the germline J gene. The chain uses TRBV7-9 and TRBJ2-3; tentatively, D is TRBD1 (5 bases). Trimming left V 2 bases short and J 6 bases short, with 12 bases between. The CDR3 has 14 residues. Germline V gene sequence: CDR1 SEHNR, CDR2 FQNEAQ (reference sequence). Incomplete CDR3 DNA: TGTGCCAGCAGCTTACAGGGCGGCGTGGATACG. As protein: CASSLQGGVDT. In full, the CDR3 reads CASSLQGGVDTQYF. The complete variable domain, with remaining parts taken from reference TRBV7-9 and TRBJ2-3, reads DTGVSQNPRHKITKRGQNVTFRCDPISEHNRLYWYRQTLGQGPEFLTYFQNEAQLEKSRLLSDRFSAERPKGSFSTLEIQRTEQGDSAMYLCASSLQGGVDTQYFGPGTRLTVL.

As to this clone: Read data end 3 residues before the CDR3 end; the end is taken from the germline J gene. The gene calls are TRBV5-1 and TRBJ1-6; 8 positions match TRBD1. V dropped 3 bases and J dropped 7; count of bases not matched to a gene: 6. CDR3 length equals 15 residues. Germline CDR1 and CDR2: SGHRS and YFSETQ. The CDR3 spells CASSWGTGENSPLHF. The DNA read from the CDR3 is TGCGCCAGCAGCTGGGGGACAGGAGAAAATTCACCC.

With respect to this clone: Read data end 3 residues before the CDR3 end; the end is taken from the germline J gene. The rearrangement joins TRBV11-2 to TRBJ2-7; the D is unclear. Germline V lookup: CDR1 SGHAT, CDR2 FQNNGV. Trimming stripped 0 bases from V and 1 base from J, with 7 bases between. This CDR3 contains 14 residues. The CDR3 loop is CASSLESFSYEQYF. CDR3 DNA (partial): TGTGCCAGCAGCTTAGAGTCATTTTCCTACGAG.

On this clone itself: The read is 3 residues too short to cover the CDR3 end, so that end is filled in from the germline J gene. This chain uses TRBV20-1 with TRBJ1-3, with a tentative D call TRBD1 (6 bases). In germline, CDR1 is DFQATT, CDR2 SNEGSKA (reference sequence). The V gene lost 5 bases and the J gene lost 0 bases, with 26 bases spanning the gap. The CDR3 is 19 amino acids. CDR3 bases read: TGCAGTGCTTACGGCCCCCGCCAGGGGTCGAGATACTCTGGAAACACC. This translates into CSAYGPRQGSRYSGNT. The whole CDR3 sequence is CSAYGPRQGSRYSGNTIYF.

Concerning this clone: The CDR3 extends 3 residues past the end of the read, so its final part is completed from the germline J gene. The rearrangement joins TRBV20-1 to TRBJ2-2; a possible D gene is TRBD2 (6 bases). The CDR3 contains 13 residues. Trimming stripped 3 bases from V and 7 bases from J, with 12 bases between. Germline V lookup: CDR1 DFQATT, CDR2 SNEGSKA (reference sequence). This chain's CDR3 is CSASSGAFGELFF. The CDR3 bases that were read are TGCAGTGCTAGTAGCGGTGCGTTCGGGGAG.

As to this clone: The read halts 3 residues ahead of the CDR3 end, with the missing end drawn from the germline J gene. The rearrangement uses TRBV18 and TRBJ2-2; D gene unclear. Trimming took 0 bases from V and 0 from J, leaving 8 bases between them. Germline CDR1 and CDR2: KGHSH and LQKENI. This CDR3 contains 16 residues. The part of the CDR3 DNA that was read is TGTGCCAGCTCACCACCGGGCCCCGCGAACACCGGGGAG. Translating it yields CASSPPGPANTGE. The entire CDR3 reads CASSPPGPANTGELFF.

As concerns this clone: Read coverage stops 3 residues before the CDR3 terminus; the germline J gene supplies the remainder. V and J are TRBV5-1 and TRBJ2-1, with D perhaps matching TRBD2 (6 bases). CDR3 length: 16 amino acids. The germline V gene encodes CDR1 SGHRS and CDR2 YFSETQ. Deletions cut 1 base from V and 3 bases from J, with 14 bases between. CDR3 amino acids: CASSLLGGINYNEQFF. The covered CDR3 bases are TGCGCCAGCAGCTTGCTTGGGGGGATTAACTACAATGAG.

On this clone itself: The read finishes 3 residues shy of the CDR3 end, and the germline J gene is used to complete it. The rearrangement links TRBV10-1 to TRBJ2-3; 9 bases align to TRBD2. The germline V gene has CDR1 WNHNN and CDR2 SYGVQD (reference sequence). The length of the CDR3 is 16 residues. V was pared by 2 bases and J by 2 bases, with 5 bases of the junction left unmatched. Here the CDR3 reads CASSEAAGGSTDTQYF. The covered CDR3 bases are TGCGCCAGCAGTGAGGCAGCGGGGGGCTCCACAGATACG.

About this clone itself: The read terminates 3 residues before the CDR3 end, so the remaining end is supplied by the germline J gene. The rearrangement uses TRBV28 and TRBJ1-3, with no clear D. V was clipped by 5 bases and J by 0 bases, with 11 bases between them. The CDR3 is made up of 15 amino acids. CDR1 and CDR2 from the germline V gene are MDHEN and SYDVKM. This CDR3 is CASSPPQRSGNTIYF. CDR3 DNA (partial): TGTGCCAGCAGTCCCCCGCAGCGCTCTGGAAACACC.

About this clone: The CDR3 end falls 3 residues outside the read, so it is completed with the germline J gene. The rearrangement joins TRBV19 to TRBJ1-3; TRBD1 is a possible D gene (6 bases). The CDR3 length is 13 residues. V gave up 6 bases and J gave up 4 bases, with 10 bases separating them. Germline V gene data show CDR1 as LNHDA and CDR2 as SQIVND (reference sequence). The CDR3 is CASRPTGGNTIYF. The CDR3 bases that were read are TGTGCCAGTAGGCCGACAGGAGGAAACACC.

In the case of this clone: The CDR3 is cut off 3 residues early in the read; its end comes from the germline J gene. The chain recombines TRBV7-9 with TRBJ2-1, with unresolved D. Germline V gene data show CDR1 as SEHNR and CDR2 as FQNEAQ (reference sequence). CDR3 length equals 14 residues. Trimming cost V 2 bases and J 0 bases, with 5 bases left between them. The part of the CDR3 DNA that was read is TGTGCCAGCAGCTTATCTAGCTCCTACAATGAG. This translates into CASSLSSSYNE. The complete CDR3 protein is CASSLSSSYNEQFF.

The CDR3 DNA, read in part, is TGTGCCAGCAGCCGGGACAGGGGAAGGGGC. It is translated as CASSRDRGRG. The entire CDR3 reads CASSRDRGRGYTF. The rearrangement links TRBV5-4 to TRBJ1-2, with 10 bases identical to TRBD1. The missing CDR3 end, 3 residues past where the read stops, is filled in from the germline J gene. Germline CDR1 and CDR2: SGHNT and YYREEE (reference sequence). The length of the CDR3 is 13 residues.

CDR3 amino acids: CASSRIGGMNTEAFF. CDR3 bases read: TGTGCCAGCAGCAGAATAGGGGGTATGAACACTGAA. The chain is built from TRBV5-6 and TRBJ1-1; possible D gene TRBD1, 6 bases. The sequence runs out 3 residues before the end of the CDR3; the remainder is reconstructed from the germline J gene. In germline, CDR1 is SGHDT, CDR2 YYEEEE. This CDR3 has 15 amino acids. Trimming removed 4 bases at V and 0 bases at J, with 13 bases between.

As for this clone: The read ends 3 residues early relative to the CDR3; the germline J gene fills the gap. V is TRBV19 and J is TRBJ2-1; 8 bases align to TRBD1. Per the germline V gene, CDR1 is LNHDA and CDR2 is SQIVND (reference sequence). The CDR3 sequence is 16 residues long. J gave up 3 bases and V 3 bases, and 7 bases lay outside the gene matches. The DNA read from the CDR3 is TGTGCCAGTAGTATCCAAGACACAGGGGGCTACAATGAG. Residues: CASSIQDTGGYNE. The entire CDR3 reads CASSIQDTGGYNEQFF.

About this clone: The CDR3 end falls 3 residues outside the read, so it is completed with the germline J gene. The V and J genes are TRBV10-3 and TRBJ1-4; TRBD1 aligns across 8 bases. The CDR3 runs 16 residues. Germline V gene sequence: CDR1 ENHRY, CDR2 SYGVKD. The V and J ends lost 4 bases and 4 bases, in that order; junction bases with no gene match: 8. CDR3 DNA (partial): TGTGCCATCAGTGCTACCGGGACAGGCTTTAATGAAAAA. Translated: CAISATGTGFNEK. In full, the CDR3 reads CAISATGTGFNEKLFF.

The CDR3 loop is CSRLGGGDEQFF. The DNA read from the CDR3 is TGCAGCCGGTTGGGGGGGGGCGATGAG. The chain carries TRBV29-1 and TRBJ2-1, with TRBD2 as a possible D gene (7 bases). The sequence runs out 3 residues before the end of the CDR3; the remainder is reconstructed from the germline J gene. Trimming cost V 8 bases and J 8 bases, with 16 bases left between them. Germline values: CDR1 SQVTM, CDR2 ANQGSEA. The CDR3 has 12 residues.